This T cell receptor (beta chain) appears in the sequencing data of a study of blood T cell repertoires in COVID-19. On the study more broadly: Researchers got acute and convalescent COVID-19 samples from the United States, Italy and Spain.

In the source study's methods: Amplification of reference gene primers provided the estimated nucleated cell counts. Produced via immunoSEQ multiplex PCR; TCRdb's table is partial and in-frame only. Clone size and V and J calls were adopted from that table, with D and trimming inferred from the DNA. The sample yields under 70,000 clones, around three quarters seen once. This CDR3 is 17 amino acids long. Germline CDR1 reads SGHTA; CDR2 reads FQGNSA. V was clipped by 4 bases and J by 7 bases; unmatched bases: 8. The chain has TRBV7-2 and TRBJ2-1; TRBD2 matches at 15 bases. The TCR sequence derives from a human donor in a cohort sampled during active COVID-19. Sequencing used peripheral blood. The CDR3 region is CASSSTGTSGRRNEQFF. The DNA for the CDR3 is TGTGCCAGCAGCTCGACCGGGACTAGCGGGAGGAGGAATGAGCAGTTCTTC.